The 21 T cell receptor beta chains reported below all come from one sample, sequenced in a study of T cell clonality in common variable immunodeficiency. Study observations and caveats: Common variable immunodeficiency TCR beta sequences reportedly had fewer deletions and N-nucleotide insertions.

Here immunoSEQ multiplex PCR was the method, and the copy in TCRdb shows in-frame clones only, minus some. The repertoire yields under 40,000 clones, none seen only once; the top ten contain 4.5% to 6%. The antigens these receptors bind are not known. The sequenced material came from peripheral blood mononuclear cells. The origin of the receptors is a human donor with common variable immunodeficiency.

With regard to this clone: The missing CDR3 end, 3 residues past where the read stops, is filled in from the germline J gene. The chain is built from TRBV7-9 and TRBJ1-2, with D maybe TRBD1 (6 bases). The germline V gene encodes CDR1 SEHNR and CDR2 FQNEAQ (reference sequence). The CDR3 consists of 15 residues. V was cut by 2 bases and J by 6 bases, with 16 bases left in between. The CDR3 loop is CASSLLAGAVDGYTF. The sequenced CDR3 bases are TGTGCCAGCAGCTTACTAGCAGGGGCCGTGGATGGC.

Worth noting for this clone: The CDR3 extends 3 residues past the end of the read, so its final part is completed from the germline J gene. The chain links TRBV19 to TRBJ2-3; D not resolved. The CDR3 is 13 residues long. V was trimmed by 5 bases and J by 2 bases, leaving 8 bases between them. The germline gives CDR1 LNHDA, CDR2 SQIVND (reference sequence). CDR3 DNA (partial): TGTGCCAGTAGTTTCGAGCCCACAGATACG. Amino acid sequence: CASSFEPTDT. The entire CDR3 is CASSFEPTDTQYF.

This clone has more than one count but fewer than ten. The missing CDR3 end, 3 residues past where the read stops, is filled in from the germline J gene. The V and J genes are TRBV6-1 and TRBJ1-5; a possible D gene is TRBD1 (5 bases). V shed 4 bases and J shed 6 bases, with 10 bases lying between them. The CDR3 consists of 13 residues. CDR1 and CDR2 (germline): MNHNS, SASEGT. The CDR3 sequence is CASSADRGQPQHF. CDR3 bases read: TGTGCCAGCAGTGCAGATAGGGGTCAGCCC.

As to this clone: The CDR3 end lies 3 residues beyond the end of the read and is filled in from the germline J gene. The chain is built from TRBV7-9 and TRBJ1-2; 7 positions match TRBD1. Germline V lookup: CDR1 SEHNR, CDR2 FQNEAQ (reference sequence). V gave up 4 bases and J gave up 6 bases; unmatched junction bases: 5. The CDR3 sequence is 13 residues long. Partial CDR3 DNA: TGTGCCAGCAGCTCTCGAGGACAGGATGGC. It translates to CASSSRGQDG. The whole CDR3 is CASSSRGQDGYTF.

Comments on this clone: The read comes to an end 3 residues before the CDR3 does, leaving the germline J gene to fill in the end. The chain is built from TRBV19 and TRBJ1-2; no firm D call. The CDR3 is made up of 16 amino acids. The germline CDR1 and CDR2 sequences are LNHDA and SQIVND (reference sequence). V lost 4 bases and J 0 bases, leaving 15 bases between the germline ends. The chain's CDR3 is CASSSQLRRSNYGYTF. The CDR3 DNA, read in part, is TGTGCCAGTAGTAGTCAGTTGAGAAGATCTAACTATGGC.

This clone was recorded at least ten times. The read ends 3 residues before the CDR3 terminus; that terminus is restored from the germline J gene. The rearrangement uses TRBV30 and TRBJ2-3; TRBD1 is a possible D gene (6 bases). CDR1 and CDR2 (germline): GTSNPN, SVGIG (reference sequence). The CDR3 spans 13 residues. Trimming left V 0 bases short and J 3 bases short, with 7 bases between. Partial CDR3 DNA: TGTGCCTGGAGTGTGGGGGCGACAGATACG. Protein sequence: CAWSVGATDT. The entire CDR3 is CAWSVGATDTQYF.

About this clone itself: Coverage ceases 3 residues before the CDR3 finishes, and the germline J gene fills in the end. V gene TRBV18 combines with J gene TRBJ1-2, with D maybe TRBD1 (6 bases). The germline V gene has CDR1 KGHSH and CDR2 LQKENI. The CDR3 has 14 residues. The part of the CDR3 DNA that was read is TGTGCCAGCTCACCATATCAGGGGAGGTACGAG. Its protein is CASSPYQGRYE. From start to end, the CDR3 is CASSPYQGRYEYTF.

This clone is judged medium-sized. The CDR3 goes on 3 residues after the read ends, and that part is filled in from the germline J gene. The rearrangement uses TRBV18 and TRBJ2-3; 9 nucleotides align to TRBD1. Germline V lookup: CDR1 KGHSH, CDR2 LQKENI. With 3 bases clipped from V and 4 bases from J, the junction kept 5 bases outside the gene matches. The CDR3 is made up of 15 amino acids. Incomplete CDR3 DNA: TGTGCCAGCTCACCTAACCGGGACAGGGCAGATACG. This codes for CASSPNRDRADT. The CDR3 in its entirety is CASSPNRDRADTQYF.

As to this clone: The CDR3 end falls 3 residues outside the read, so it is completed with the germline J gene. The rearrangement joins TRBV7-3 to TRBJ2-5; 7 bases fit TRBD2. The CDR3 totals 14 residues. Per germline, CDR1 SGHTA and CDR2 FQGTGA. V was pared by 0 bases and J by 3 bases, with 1 base of the junction left unmatched. CDR3 region: CASSLTGGEETQYF. CDR3 DNA (partial): TGTGCCAGCAGCTTAACGGGGGGGGAAGAGACC.

Concerning this clone: Read data end 3 residues before the CDR3 end; the end is taken from the germline J gene. The rearrangement joins TRBV30 to TRBJ2-5; TRBD2 is a possible D gene (6 bases). This CDR3 is 12 amino acids long. Per the germline V gene, CDR1 is GTSNPN and CDR2 is SVGIG (reference sequence). Deletions cut 3 bases from V and 6 bases from J, with 11 bases between. CDR3 region: CAWSGGVKTQYF. CDR3 DNA (partial): TGTGCCTGGAGCGGGGGTGTGAAGACC.

Regarding this clone: The read ends 3 residues shy of where the CDR3 ends; the end is completed using the germline J gene. V usage is TRBV7-9 and J usage is TRBJ1-2; 7 bases align to TRBD1. The CDR3 is 13 residues long. Germline V gene lookup returns CDR1 SEHNR and CDR2 FQNEAQ (reference sequence). J was trimmed by 6 bases and V by 4 bases; bases with no gene match: 5. CDR3 amino acids: CASSSTGPDGYTF. The DNA read from the CDR3 is TGTGCCAGCAGCTCGACAGGGCCGGATGGC.

This clone was counted many times. The read comes to an end 3 residues before the CDR3 does, leaving the germline J gene to fill in the end. V is TRBV30 and J is TRBJ2-7; 11 nucleotides line up with TRBD2. The junction had 3 bases not matched to a gene; V was cut back by 5 bases and J by 3 bases. The germline V gene encodes CDR1 GTSNPN and CDR2 SVGIG (reference sequence). The CDR3 covers 13 residues. CDR3 bases read: TGTGCCTGGGGGACTAGCGGATACTACGAG. Translating it yields CAWGTSGYYE. In full, the CDR3 is CAWGTSGYYEQYF.

This clone was counted only a few times. From the germline J gene comes the end of the CDR3, since the read stops 3 residues before it. Other DNA sequences within the sample encode an identical CDR3. This chain links TRBV6-2 or TRBV6-3 with TRBJ2-1; tentative D call: TRBD1 (6 bases). The V end was cut by 7 bases, the J end by 8 bases, with 15 bases between. This CDR3 contains 13 residues. CDR1 is MNHEY and CDR2 is SVGEGT in the germline V gene. CDR3 DNA, as far as it was read: TGTGCCAGCACTGCAGGGGCGTTTTATGAG. Its protein is CASTAGAFYE. Given in full, the CDR3 is CASTAGAFYEQFF.

This clone was recorded a few times. The DNA ends 3 residues before the CDR3 does, and the rest of the CDR3 is filled in from the germline J gene. V and J are TRBV18 and TRBJ1-1; a possible D gene is TRBD1 (6 bases). The CDR3 sequence is 15 residues long. From germline, CDR1 is KGHSH and CDR2 LQKENI. The CDR3 sequence: CASSLLDDRQIMAFF. CDR3 DNA (partial): TGTGCCAGCTCACTCCTGGACGACAGGCAAATAATG.

Turning to this clone: The sequenced fragment ends 3 residues before the CDR3 boundary, so the rest is inferred from the germline J gene. The gene calls are TRBV18 and TRBJ2-7; 12 bases map to TRBD2. The trim removed 3 bases at V and 4 bases at J, leaving 10 bases unmatched. CDR1 is KGHSH, CDR2 LQKENI, per germline. CDR3 length: 17 amino acids. The part of the CDR3 DNA that was read is TGTGCCAGCTCACCGACTAGCGGGGGCCGCGGGGTTTACGAG. Protein: CASSPTSGGRGVYE. The whole CDR3 region reads CASSPTSGGRGVYEQYF.

In regard to this clone: The CDR3 end falls 3 residues outside the read, so it is completed with the germline J gene. This chain joins TRBV7-3 and TRBJ2-5; D possibly corresponds to TRBD2 (5 bases). V shed 1 base and J shed 2 bases, with 11 bases lying between them. This CDR3 contains 15 residues. Per the germline V gene, CDR1 is SGHTA and CDR2 is FQGTGA. CDR3 bases read: TGTGCCAGCAGCTTAAACCCGGGCGGGCAAGAGACC. Amino acids: CASSLNPGGQET. In full, the CDR3 is CASSLNPGGQETQYF.

The sample holds a few counts of this clone. CDR3 DNA (partial): TGTGCCAGCGGGACAGGGGGTATGAACACTGAA. Translating gives CASGTGGMNTE. The CDR3 in its entirety is CASGTGGMNTEAFF. The V and J genes are TRBV19 and TRBJ1-1; 11 bases are shared with TRBD1. The read halts 3 residues ahead of the CDR3 end, with the missing end drawn from the germline J gene. The CDR3 runs 14 residues. Germline V gene data show CDR1 as LNHDA and CDR2 as SQIVND (reference sequence). With V trimmed by 9 bases and J by 0 bases, 3 bases remained unmatched.

Many counts were recorded for this clone. The read terminates 3 residues ahead of where the CDR3 ends, so the germline J gene completes it. The rearrangement links TRBV2 to TRBJ2-5; D is ambiguous. This CDR3 comprises 12 residues. Germline V lookup: CDR1 SNHLY, CDR2 FYNNEI. V was trimmed by 4 bases and J by 5 bases, leaving 8 bases between them. The CDR3 DNA, read in part, is TGTGCCAGCAGTGCTAGTTCCGAGACC. Translating it yields CASSASSET. From start to end, the CDR3 is CASSASSETQYF. Variable domain in full (rest from reference TRBV2 and TRBJ2-5): EPEVTQTPSHQVTQMGQEVILRCVPISNHLYFYWYRQILGQKVEFLVSFYNNEISEKSEIFDDQFSVERPDGSNFTLKIRSTKLEDSAMYFCASSASSETQYFGPGTRLLVL.

As regards this clone: The sequence runs out 3 residues before the end of the CDR3; the remainder is reconstructed from the germline J gene. V usage is TRBV30 and J usage is TRBJ2-3; D possibly corresponds to TRBD2 (5 bases). Between the trimmed V and J ends, which lost 1 base and 1 base, there was a span of 9 bases. Germline V lookup: CDR1 GTSNPN, CDR2 SVGIG (reference sequence). CDR3 size: 14 residues. The CDR3 loop is CAWSGLAGTDTQYF. The CDR3 bases that were read are TGTGCCTGGAGTGGCCTAGCCGGCACAGATACG.

This clone was observed a few times. The read comes to an end 3 residues before the CDR3 does, leaving the germline J gene to fill in the end. The J gene is TRBJ2-7, the V gene TRBV6-1; D possibly corresponds to TRBD1 (5 bases). V was trimmed by 3 bases and J by 2 bases, leaving 14 bases between them. The germline CDR1 and CDR2 sequences are MNHNS and SASEGT. This CDR3 comprises 15 residues. The CDR3 is CASSEVQASPYEQYF. The part of the CDR3 DNA that was read is TGTGCCAGCAGTGAGGTACAGGCCAGCCCCTACGAG.

Remarks on this clone: The read gets to within 3 residues of the CDR3 end, and the germline J gene fills in the rest. The chain combines TRBV7-9 with TRBJ2-1; TRBD2 matches at 12 bases. The V gene's germline CDR1 is SEHNR and CDR2 FQNEAQ (reference sequence). The CDR3 totals 14 residues. Trimming removed 6 bases from V and 7 bases from J; junction bases left unmatched: 4. CDR3 DNA, as far as it was read: TGTGCCAGCAGTCTAGCGGGGGGGATAAATGAG. It translates to CASSLAGGINE. The entire CDR3 protein is CASSLAGGINEQFF.